This entry describes one TCR beta chain. The germline gene is not matched at one end of the junction; a read error may be the cause. The data derive from a study of blood T cell repertoires in COVID-19. Study-level information: COVID-19 samples from acute and convalescent phases originated in the United States, Italy and Spain. Nucleic acid was either cDNA or gDNA, and it came from T cells, B-cell-depleted T cells, or PBMCs.

Original processing methods: The authors estimated nucleated cell counts from reference gene primer amplification. Profiling relied on immunoSEQ multiplex PCR, and the TCRdb table lists in-frame clones only, not all of them. V, J and clone size are taken as reported in that table, and D and trimming were inferred from the DNA itself. This sample yields under 250,000 clones, of which roughly 83% are seen a single time; approximately 5% belongs to the top ten. Seattle's enrolled individuals joined amid active infection and were then monitored longitudinally. CDR1 MDHEN and CDR2 SYDVKM come from the germline V gene. The CDR3 contains 18 residues.

The chain joins TRBV28 to TRBJ2-3, with TRBD2 matching 11 bases. This TCR derives from a woman of 80 years or more with COVID-19, enrolled during active disease. Material: peripheral blood. The CDR3: CASSPTLAGGSLSVLRNF. CDR3 nucleotides: TGTGCCAGCAGTCCAACCCTAGCGGGGGGCTCCCTTTCTGTGCTTCGAAATTTT.